This entry lists 18 T cell receptor beta chains sequenced from one sample in a study of blood T cell repertoires in COVID-19. Sequenced by immunoSEQ multiplex PCR; TCRdb stores in-frame clones only, minus some. The sample yields some 57,000 clones, approximately 92% seen once. The specimen sequenced was peripheral blood. The receptors were gathered from a man aged 50-59 years with active COVID-19.

The chain employs TRBV6-5 and TRBJ1-1; D unresolved. There are 12 residues in the CDR3. CDR1 MNHEY and CDR2 SVGAGI come from the germline V gene. Trimming shortened V by 5 bases and J by 7 bases, and 11 bases separated the two germline ends. CDR3 in DNA: TGTGCCAGCAGTCTACAGCTAAATGAAGCTTTCTTT. Translating it yields CASSLQLNEAFF.

This chain joins TRBV5-1 and TRBJ2-1, with 8 positions matching TRBD1. With V trimmed by 4 bases and J by 4 bases, 7 bases remained unmatched. CDR3 length: 15 amino acids. Germline V gene data show CDR1 as SGHRS and CDR2 as YFSETQ. The CDR3 DNA sequence: TGCGCCAGCAGCAGTTACAGGGGGAGTTACAATGAGCAGTTCTTC. This codes for CASSSYRGSYNEQFF.

The rearrangement uses TRBV6-4 and TRBJ1-6; D is uncertain. Germline CDR1 MRHNA, CDR2 SNTAGT. V was trimmed by 3 bases and J by 8 bases, leaving 8 bases between them. This CDR3 spans 13 amino acids. CDR3 sequence: CASSEFQDSPLHF. The CDR3 DNA is TGTGCCAGCAGTGAATTTCAGGATTCACCCCTCCACTTT.

V gene TRBV7-6 combines with J gene TRBJ1-1; possibly TRBD1 for D (5 bases). This CDR3 has 15 residues. Per germline, CDR1 SGHVS and CDR2 FNYEAQ. V dropped 1 base and J dropped 4 bases, with 13 bases sitting between them. Written as DNA, the CDR3 is TGTGCCAGCAGCTTAGGTGGGACTGTTCCCACTGAAGCTTTCTTT. It is translated as CASSLGGTVPTEAFF.

The sample holds one count of this clone. This sequence joins TRBV30 and TRBJ2-3; TRBD1 is a possible D gene (6 bases). Germline V CDR1 and CDR2: GTSNPN, SVGIG (reference sequence). The CDR3 is made up of 13 amino acids. Trimming left V 4 bases short and J 2 bases short, with 10 bases between. CDR3 sequence reads: CAWNRDNTDTQYF. CDR3 nucleotide sequence: TGTGCCTGGAATAGGGACAACACAGATACGCAGTATTTT.

Only a few counts were recorded for this clone. The genes are TRBV4-3 and TRBJ1-6; D unclear. Trimming pared 0 bases from V and 9 bases from J, leaving 15 bases between. Germline V gene lookup returns CDR1 LGHNA and CDR2 YSLEER. This CDR3 comprises 16 residues. The CDR3 reads CASSQDFEQGGSPLHF. The CDR3 bases are TGCGCCAGCAGCCAAGATTTCGAACAAGGAGGTTCACCCCTCCACTTT.

The chain has TRBV5-4 and TRBJ1-3; the D is unclear. This CDR3 spans 16 amino acids. CDR1 and CDR2 from the germline V gene are SGHNT and YYREEE (reference sequence). Deletions cut 1 base from V and 4 bases from J, with 15 bases between. The CDR3 protein is CASSLSPGLKGNTIYF. As DNA, the CDR3 is TGTGCCAGCAGCTTGAGCCCAGGTTTAAAAGGAAACACCATATATTTT. The whole variable domain, remainder taken from reference TRBV5-4 and TRBJ1-3, is ETGVTQSPTHLIKTRGQQVTLRCSSQSGHNTVSWYQQALGQGPQFIFQYYREEENGRGNFPPRFSGLQFPNYSSELNVNALELDDSALYLCASSLSPGLKGNTIYFGEGSWLTVV.

V gene TRBV7-8 combines with J gene TRBJ2-2; TRBD2 might be the D (6 bases). With 1 base removed from V and 7 bases from J, the gap between germline ends came to 10 bases. Germline lookup yields CDR1 SGHVS and CDR2 FQNEAQ. This CDR3 spans 14 amino acids. The CDR3 nucleotides read TGTGCCAGCAGCTTAGGCGGGGCTGGCGGGGAGCTGTTTTTT. Translated, it gives CASSLGGAGGELFF.

The sample holds one count of this clone. The chain is built from TRBV11-1 and TRBJ2-3, with 8 nucleotides matching TRBD1. Unmatched junction bases numbered 5, after V lost 3 bases and J lost 6 bases. CDR3 size: 14 residues. Germline-derived CDR1 and CDR2 are SGHAT and FQDESV (reference sequence). CDR3 in DNA: TGTGCCAGCAGCTTTACAGGGGGTTATGATACGCAGTATTTT. Amino acids: CASSFTGGYDTQYF.

The chain uses TRBV11-3 and TRBJ1-1; 9 bases line up with TRBD1. Per germline, CDR1 SGHNT and CDR2 YENEEA. The CDR3 loop spans 12 amino acids. With V trimmed by 4 bases and J by 11 bases, 5 bases remained unmatched. CDR3 in amino acids: CASSSGQGKAFF. Here the CDR3 DNA reads TGTGCCAGCAGCTCGGGACAGGGAAAGGCTTTCTTT.

This clone was seen once. The chain joins TRBV18 to TRBJ2-1; weak D call: TRBD1 (5 bases). CDR1 is KGHSH and CDR2 is LQKENI in the germline V gene. The CDR3 has 11 residues. Trimming took off 6 bases at V and 10 bases at J, with 10 bases between the two ends. The CDR3 loop reads CASSPDREQFF. As DNA, the CDR3 is TGTGCCAGCTCTCCCGACAGAGAGCAGTTCTTC. Variable domain in full (rest from reference TRBV18 and TRBJ2-1): NAGVMQNPRHLVRRRGQEARLRCSPMKGHSHVYWYRQLPEEGLKFMVYLQKENIIDESGMPKERFSAEFPKEGPSILRIQQVVRGDSAAYFCASSPDREQFFGPGTRLTVL.

The gene calls are TRBV28 and TRBJ1-3; weak D call: TRBD1 (5 bases). CDR1 and CDR2 (germline): MDHEN, SYDVKM. The CDR3 has 16 amino acids. V lost 2 bases, J lost 1 base, and 12 bases lay in between. The CDR3 region has the DNA TGTGCCAGCAGTTTAGGTGGGACTGGTTCTGGAAACACCATATATTTT. Translated, it gives CASSLGGTGSGNTIYF.

The gene calls are TRBV20-1 and TRBJ2-7; tentative D call: TRBD2 (6 bases). Germline CDR1 reads DFQATT; CDR2 reads SNEGSKA (reference sequence). The V and J ends lost 7 bases and 2 bases respectively, with 9 bases between them. This CDR3 is 11 amino acids long. This chain's CDR3 is CSGRDAYEQYF. The CDR3 coding sequence is TGCAGTGGGCGGGACGCCTACGAGCAGTACTTC.

V and J are TRBV9 and TRBJ2-1, with 11 bases identical to TRBD2. The CDR3 runs to 15 residues. J was trimmed by 9 bases and V by 1 base; bases with no gene match: 6. From germline, CDR1 is SGDLS and CDR2 YYNGEE. CDR3 in DNA: TGTGCCAGCAGCGTAACTAGCGGGAGAGTTGCTGAGCAGTTCTTC. Its protein is CASSVTSGRVAEQFF.

For the CDR3, the DNA is TGTGCCATCAGTGGCGGCGATAAGACCCAGTACTTC. Its translation is CAISGGDKTQYF. The chain recombines TRBV10-3 with TRBJ2-5, with D unresolved. Germline CDR1 reads ENHRY; CDR2 reads SYGVKD. This CDR3 comprises 12 residues. V dropped 4 bases and J dropped 6 bases, with 9 bases sitting between them.

The CDR3 coding sequence is TGCGCCAGCAGCTTGGGCCCGGGGAACACCATATATTTT. This translates into CASSLGPGNTIYF. The J gene is TRBJ1-3, the V gene TRBV5-1; D call uncertain. V lost 0 bases and J 7 bases, leaving 8 bases between the germline ends. Germline-derived CDR1 and CDR2 are SGHRS and YFSETQ. The length of the CDR3 is 13 residues.

J is TRBJ1-5 and V is TRBV18; weak D call: TRBD1 (5 bases). The V and J ends lost 5 bases and 0 bases respectively, with 14 bases between them. Germline V gives CDR1 KGHSH, CDR2 LQKENI. This CDR3 contains 16 residues. The CDR3 nucleotides are TGTGCCAGCTCAAGGTCAGGGCCGAATAGCAATCAGCCCCAGCATTTT. Protein product: CASSRSGPNSNQPQHF.

The V call is TRBV5-5, the J call TRBJ2-1; unclear D gene. Trimming removed 0 bases at V and 2 bases at J, with 9 bases between. The CDR3 extends over 15 amino acids. Per the germline V gene, CDR1 is SGHKS and CDR2 is YYEKEE (reference sequence). The CDR3 loop is CASSLGQMPYNEQFF. CDR3 sequence (DNA): TGTGCCAGCAGCTTGGGACAAATGCCCTACAATGAGCAGTTCTTC.